This T cell receptor beta chain was observed in a study of blood T cell repertoires in COVID-19. Overall study: Acute-phase and convalescent COVID-19 samples originated in the United States, Italy and Spain. From T cells, B-cell-depleted T cells, or PBMCs came the material, which was cDNA or gDNA.

Source study methods: Estimated nucleated cell counts came from reference gene primer amplification. Sequenced by immunoSEQ multiplex PCR; TCRdb stores in-frame clones only, minus some. V, J and clone size are taken as reported in that table, and D and trimming were inferred from the DNA itself. Of just over 150,000 clones in the sample, approximately 90% are singletons; the top ten hold roughly 15%. Per the germline V gene, CDR1 is SGHTS and CDR2 is YDEGEE. CDR3 size: 18 residues. Between the trimmed V and J ends, which lost 0 bases and 0 bases, there was a span of 16 bases. The chain employs TRBV5-8 and TRBJ2-1; the D gene is possibly TRBD2 (6 bases). The sample was peripheral blood. The source of this sequence is a woman between 40 and 55 years old with acute or convalescent COVID-19. The CDR3 nucleotides read TGTGCCAGCAGCTTGGGGAGGGTTATGTTGAGCTCCTACAATGAGCAGTTCTTC. Protein: CASSLGRVMLSSYNEQFF.